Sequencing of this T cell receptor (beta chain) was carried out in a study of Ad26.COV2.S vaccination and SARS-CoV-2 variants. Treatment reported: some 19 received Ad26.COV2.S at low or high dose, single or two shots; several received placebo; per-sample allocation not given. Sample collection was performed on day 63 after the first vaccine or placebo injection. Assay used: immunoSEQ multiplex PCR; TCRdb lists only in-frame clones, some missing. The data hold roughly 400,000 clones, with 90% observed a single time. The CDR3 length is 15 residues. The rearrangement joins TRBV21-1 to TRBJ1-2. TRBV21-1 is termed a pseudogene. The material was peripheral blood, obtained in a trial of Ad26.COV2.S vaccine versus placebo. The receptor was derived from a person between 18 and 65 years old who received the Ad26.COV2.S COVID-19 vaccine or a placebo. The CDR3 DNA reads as TGTGCCAGCAGCAAAGGAGCGGCAGCCTGTTACGGCTACACCTTC. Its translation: CASSKGAAACYGYTF.